Here is one T cell receptor beta chain with its context. This specimen belongs to a study of blood T cell repertoires in COVID-19. As for the study in general: Sites in the United States, Italy and Spain provided acute and convalescent COVID-19 samples. T cells, B-cell-depleted T cells, or PBMCs supplied cDNA or gDNA.

In the source study's methods: Estimation of nucleated cell counts relied on the amplification of reference gene primers. Libraries were prepared by immunoSEQ multiplex PCR; TCRdb keeps only in-frame clonotypes and omits some of them. The V and J calls and the clone size are those of that table, but D and trimming were determined from the DNA. This sample has about 290,000 clones, with roughly 91% found just once. Trimming cost V 6 bases and J 7 bases, with 15 bases left between them. CDR3 length equals 13 residues. The V gene's germline CDR1 is SGHAT and CDR2 FQNNGV. The V call is TRBV11-2, the J call TRBJ1-2; D is ambiguous. The origin of this receptor is a man aged 35-49 years with acute or convalescent COVID-19. Sequencing was carried out using peripheral blood. CDR3 in DNA: TGTGCCAGCAGTTCAACCGGGAGCAGTGGCTACACCTTC. Translation gives CASSSTGSSGYTF.